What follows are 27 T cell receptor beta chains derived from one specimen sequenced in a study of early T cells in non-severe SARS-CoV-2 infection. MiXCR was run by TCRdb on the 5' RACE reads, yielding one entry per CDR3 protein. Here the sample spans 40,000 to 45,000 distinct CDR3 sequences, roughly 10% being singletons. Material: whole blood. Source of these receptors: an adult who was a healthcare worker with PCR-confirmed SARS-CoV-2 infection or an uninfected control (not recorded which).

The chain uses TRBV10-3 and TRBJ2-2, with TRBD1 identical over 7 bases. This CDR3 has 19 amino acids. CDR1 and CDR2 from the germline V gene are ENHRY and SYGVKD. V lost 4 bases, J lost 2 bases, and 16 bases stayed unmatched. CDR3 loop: CAISALYQGGSENTGELFF. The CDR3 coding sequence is TGTGCCATCAGTGCGTTATATCAAGGGGGCAGCGAAAACACCGGGGAGCTGTTTTTT.

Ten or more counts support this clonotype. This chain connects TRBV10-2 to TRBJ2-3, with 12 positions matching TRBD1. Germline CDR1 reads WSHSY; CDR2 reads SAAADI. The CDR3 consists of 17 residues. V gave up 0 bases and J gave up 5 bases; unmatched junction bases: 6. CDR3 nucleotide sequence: TGCGCCAGCAGTGAGTCCGGGACAGGGGGCGGGCAAGATACGCAGTATTTT. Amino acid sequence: CASSESGTGGGQDTQYF.

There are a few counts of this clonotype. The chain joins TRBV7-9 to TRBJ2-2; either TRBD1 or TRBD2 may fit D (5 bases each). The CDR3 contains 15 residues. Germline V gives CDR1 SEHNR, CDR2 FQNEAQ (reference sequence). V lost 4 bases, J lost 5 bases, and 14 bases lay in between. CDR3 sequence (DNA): TGTGCCAGCAGCTACATTCGGGGCCGTACCGGGGAGCTGTTTTTT. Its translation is CASSYIRGRTGELFF.

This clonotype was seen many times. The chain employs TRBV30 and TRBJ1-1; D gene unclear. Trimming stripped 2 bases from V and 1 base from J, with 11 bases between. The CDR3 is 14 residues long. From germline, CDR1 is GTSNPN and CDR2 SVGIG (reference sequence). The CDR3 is CAWSYAPQNTEAFF. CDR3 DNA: TGTGCCTGGAGTTATGCACCTCAGAACACTGAAGCTTTCTTT. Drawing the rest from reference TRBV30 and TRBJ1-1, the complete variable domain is SQTIHQWPATLVQPVGSPLSLECTVEGTSNPNLYWYRQAAGRGLQLLFYSVGIGQISSEVPQNLSASRPQDRQFILSSKKLLLSDSGFYLCAWSYAPQNTEAFFGQGTRLTVV.

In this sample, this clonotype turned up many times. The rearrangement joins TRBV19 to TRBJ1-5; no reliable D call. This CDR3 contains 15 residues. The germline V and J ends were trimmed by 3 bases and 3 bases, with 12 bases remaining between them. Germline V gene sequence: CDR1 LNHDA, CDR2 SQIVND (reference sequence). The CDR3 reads CASSISGRSNQPQHF. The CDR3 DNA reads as TGTGCCAGTAGTATTTCCGGACGATCCAATCAGCCCCAGCATTTT.

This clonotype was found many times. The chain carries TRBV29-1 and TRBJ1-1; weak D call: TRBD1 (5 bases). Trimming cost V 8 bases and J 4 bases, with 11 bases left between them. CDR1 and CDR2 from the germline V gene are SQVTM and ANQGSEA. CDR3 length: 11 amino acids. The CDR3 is CSPGTATEAFF. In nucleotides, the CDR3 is TGCAGCCCAGGGACGGCCACTGAAGCTTTCTTT.

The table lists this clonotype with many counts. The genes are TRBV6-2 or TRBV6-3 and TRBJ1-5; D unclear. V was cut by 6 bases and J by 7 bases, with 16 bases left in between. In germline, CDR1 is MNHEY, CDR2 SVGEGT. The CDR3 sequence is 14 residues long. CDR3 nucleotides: TGTGCCAGCAGCAAACGATGGAGCGGGCAGCCCCAGCATTTT. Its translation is CASSKRWSGQPQHF.

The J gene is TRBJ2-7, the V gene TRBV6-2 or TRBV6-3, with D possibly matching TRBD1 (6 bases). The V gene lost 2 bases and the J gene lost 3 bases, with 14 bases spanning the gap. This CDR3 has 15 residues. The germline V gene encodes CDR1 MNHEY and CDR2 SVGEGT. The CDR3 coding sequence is TGTGCCAGCAGTTACCCGACAGGCCGATACTACGAGCAGTACTTC. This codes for CASSYPTGRYYEQYF.

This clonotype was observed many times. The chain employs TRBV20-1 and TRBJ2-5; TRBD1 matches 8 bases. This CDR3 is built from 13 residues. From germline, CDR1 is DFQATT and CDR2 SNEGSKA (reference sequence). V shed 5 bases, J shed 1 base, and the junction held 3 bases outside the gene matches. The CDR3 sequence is CSAYGQGQETQYF. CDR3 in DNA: TGCAGTGCTTATGGACAGGGCCAAGAGACCCAGTACTTC.

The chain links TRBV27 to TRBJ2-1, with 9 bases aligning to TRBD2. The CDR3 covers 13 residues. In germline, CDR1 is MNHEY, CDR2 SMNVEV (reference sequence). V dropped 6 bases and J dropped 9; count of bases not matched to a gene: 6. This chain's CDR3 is CASRRGGAGEQFF. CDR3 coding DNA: TGTGCCAGCAGGCGCGGGGGGGCCGGTGAGCAGTTCTTC.

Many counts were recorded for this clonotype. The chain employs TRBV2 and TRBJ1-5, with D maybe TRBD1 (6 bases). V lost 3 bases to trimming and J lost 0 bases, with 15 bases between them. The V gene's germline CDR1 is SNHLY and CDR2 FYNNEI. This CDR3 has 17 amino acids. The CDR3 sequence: CASSERGGLNSNQPQHF. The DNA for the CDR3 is TGTGCCAGCAGTGAGAGGGGGGGACTTAATAGCAATCAGCCCCAGCATTTT.

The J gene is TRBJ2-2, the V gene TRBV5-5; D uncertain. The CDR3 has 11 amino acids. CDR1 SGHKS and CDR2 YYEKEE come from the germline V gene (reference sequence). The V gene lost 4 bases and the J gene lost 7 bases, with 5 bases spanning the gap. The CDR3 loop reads CASSVSGELFF. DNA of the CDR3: TGTGCCAGCAGCGTAAGCGGGGAGCTGTTTTTT.

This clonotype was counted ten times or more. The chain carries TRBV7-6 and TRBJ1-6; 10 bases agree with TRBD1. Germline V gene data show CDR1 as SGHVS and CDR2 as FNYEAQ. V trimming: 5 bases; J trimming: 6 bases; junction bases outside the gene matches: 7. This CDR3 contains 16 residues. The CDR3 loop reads CASSPRTGGSNSPLHF. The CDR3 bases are TGTGCCAGCAGCCCGCGGACAGGGGGAAGTAATTCACCCCTCCACTTT. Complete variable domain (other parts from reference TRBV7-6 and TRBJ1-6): GAGVSQSPRYKVTKRGQDVALRCDPISGHVSLYWYRQALGQGPEFLTYFNYEAQQDKSGLPNDRFSAERPEGSISTLTIQRTEQRDSAMYRCASSPRTGGSNSPLHFGNGTRLTVT.

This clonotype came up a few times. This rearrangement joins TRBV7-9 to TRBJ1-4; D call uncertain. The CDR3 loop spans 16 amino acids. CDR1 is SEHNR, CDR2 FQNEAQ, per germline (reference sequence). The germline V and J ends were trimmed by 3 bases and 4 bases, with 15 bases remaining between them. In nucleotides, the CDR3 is TGTGCCAGCAGCTTGACGATTGGATTCCGTAATGAAAAACTGTTTTTT. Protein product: CASSLTIGFRNEKLFF.

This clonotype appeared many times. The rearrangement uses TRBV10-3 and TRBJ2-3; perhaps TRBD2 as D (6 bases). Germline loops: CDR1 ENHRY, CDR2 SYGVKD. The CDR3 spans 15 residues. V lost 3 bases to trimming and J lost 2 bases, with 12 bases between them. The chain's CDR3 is CAISDWGVYTDTQYF. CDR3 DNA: TGTGCCATCAGTGACTGGGGGGTTTACACAGATACGCAGTATTTT.

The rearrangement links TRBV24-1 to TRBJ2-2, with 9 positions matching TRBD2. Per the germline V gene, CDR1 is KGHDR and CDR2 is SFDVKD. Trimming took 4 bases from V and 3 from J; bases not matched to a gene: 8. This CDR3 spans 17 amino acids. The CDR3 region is CATSEPTSGKDTGELFF. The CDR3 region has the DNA TGTGCCACCAGTGAACCGACTAGCGGCAAGGACACCGGGGAGCTGTTTTTT.

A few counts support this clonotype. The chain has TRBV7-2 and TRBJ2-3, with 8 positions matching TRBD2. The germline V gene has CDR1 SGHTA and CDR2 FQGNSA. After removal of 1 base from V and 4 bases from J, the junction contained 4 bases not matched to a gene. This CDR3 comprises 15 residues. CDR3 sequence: CASSLDPGGPDTQYF. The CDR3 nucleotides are TGTGCCAGCAGCTTAGACCCGGGGGGGCCAGATACGCAGTATTTT.

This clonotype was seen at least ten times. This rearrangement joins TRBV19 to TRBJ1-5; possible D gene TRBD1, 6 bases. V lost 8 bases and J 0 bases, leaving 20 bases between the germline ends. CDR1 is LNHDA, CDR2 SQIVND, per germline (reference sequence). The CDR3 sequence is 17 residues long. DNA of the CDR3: TGTGCCAGTCAAGAACCAACAGGGTGGCTTAGCAATCAGCCCCAGCATTTT. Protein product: CASQEPTGWLSNQPQHF.

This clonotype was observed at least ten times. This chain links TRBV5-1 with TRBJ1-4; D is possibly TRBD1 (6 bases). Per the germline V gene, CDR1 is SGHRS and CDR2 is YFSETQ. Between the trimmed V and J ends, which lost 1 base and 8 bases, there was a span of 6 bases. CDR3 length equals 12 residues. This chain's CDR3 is CASSLTGEKLFF. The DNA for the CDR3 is TGCGCCAGCAGCTTGACAGGGGAAAAACTGTTTTTT.

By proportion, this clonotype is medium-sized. The CDR3 protein is CASSLGEKETQYF. The CDR3 nucleotides are TGTGCCAGCAGCTTGGGGGAAAAAGAGACCCAGTACTTC. The rearrangement joins TRBV11-2 to TRBJ2-5; the D gene could be TRBD1 or TRBD2 (5 bases each). The germline gives CDR1 SGHAT, CDR2 FQNNGV. The CDR3 loop spans 13 amino acids. V dropped 3 bases and J dropped 3 bases, with 8 bases sitting between them.

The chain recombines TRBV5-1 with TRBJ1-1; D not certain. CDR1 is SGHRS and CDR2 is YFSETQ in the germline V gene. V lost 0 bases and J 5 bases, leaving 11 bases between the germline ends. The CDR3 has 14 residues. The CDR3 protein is CASSLEGWGTEAFF. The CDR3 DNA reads TGCGCCAGCAGCTTGGAAGGGTGGGGAACTGAAGCTTTCTTT.

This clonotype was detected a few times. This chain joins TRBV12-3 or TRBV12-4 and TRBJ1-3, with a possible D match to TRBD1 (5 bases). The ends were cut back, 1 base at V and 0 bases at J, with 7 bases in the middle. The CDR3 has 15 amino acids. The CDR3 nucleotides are TGTGCCAGCAGTTTAGTACAGGTCTCTGGAAACACCATATATTTT. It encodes CASSLVQVSGNTIYF.

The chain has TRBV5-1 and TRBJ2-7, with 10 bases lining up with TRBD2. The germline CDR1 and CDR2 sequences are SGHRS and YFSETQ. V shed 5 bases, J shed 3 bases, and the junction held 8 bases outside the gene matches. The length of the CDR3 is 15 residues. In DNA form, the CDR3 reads TGCGCCAGCAGAGCCTCTAGCGGGGGATTCTACGAGCAGTACTTC. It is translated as CASRASSGGFYEQYF.

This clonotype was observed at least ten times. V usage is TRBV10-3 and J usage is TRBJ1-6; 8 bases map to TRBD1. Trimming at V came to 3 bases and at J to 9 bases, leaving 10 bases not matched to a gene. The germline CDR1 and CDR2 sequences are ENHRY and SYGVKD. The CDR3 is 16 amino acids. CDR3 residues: CAISDPAGGMSSPLHF. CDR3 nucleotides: TGTGCCATCAGTGATCCGGCAGGGGGCATGAGTTCACCCCTCCACTTT.

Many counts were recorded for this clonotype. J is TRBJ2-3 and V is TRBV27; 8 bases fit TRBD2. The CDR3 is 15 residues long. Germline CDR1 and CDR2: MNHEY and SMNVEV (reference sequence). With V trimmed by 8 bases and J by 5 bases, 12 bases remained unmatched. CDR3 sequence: CASGRAGVHGDTQYF. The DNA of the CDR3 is TGTGCCAGCGGACGAGCGGGGGTTCATGGAGATACGCAGTATTTT.

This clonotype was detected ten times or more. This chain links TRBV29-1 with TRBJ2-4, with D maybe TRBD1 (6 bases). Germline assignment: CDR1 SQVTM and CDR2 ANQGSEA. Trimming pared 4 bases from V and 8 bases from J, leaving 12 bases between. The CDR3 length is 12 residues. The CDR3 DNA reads TGCAGCGTTGGAAACAGGGCGGACATTCAGTACTTC. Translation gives CSVGNRADIQYF. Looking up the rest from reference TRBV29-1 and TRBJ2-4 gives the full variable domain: SAVISQKPSRDICQRGTSLTIQCQVDSQVTMMFWYRQQPGQSLTLIATANQGSEATYESGFVIDKFPISRPNLTFSTLTVSNMSPEDSSIYLCSVGNRADIQYFGAGTRLSVL.

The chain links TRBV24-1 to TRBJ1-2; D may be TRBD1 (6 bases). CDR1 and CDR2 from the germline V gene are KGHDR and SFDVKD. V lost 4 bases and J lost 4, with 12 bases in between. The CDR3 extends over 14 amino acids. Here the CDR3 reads CATSDAGTSYGYTF. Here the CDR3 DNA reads TGTGCCACCAGTGACGCCGGGACAAGCTATGGCTACACCTTC.